This TCR beta chain was documented in a study of shared clonotypes between healthy human individuals. The study, taken as a whole, reports: Donor scarcity curtailed the genetic and exposure-history diversity represented herein.

Notes on this clone: Its antigen is as yet unknown.

CD8 cells classed as naive were CD45RO-negative and positively selected for CCR7, excluding terminally differentiated effector memory CD45RA+ cells. CDR1 SGHVS and CDR2 FNYEAQ come from the germline V gene. V was shortened by 0 bases and J by 2 bases, with 11 bases between the two germline ends. The CDR3 has 15 amino acids. Generated by immunoSEQ multiplex PCR, the TCRdb table keeps only in-frame clones and is missing some. The sample has some 2.1 million clones, about 93% seen once. The receptor was isolated from a man younger than 35 in good health. Some clones in this sample may be carry-over from other donors' samples. The J gene is TRBJ2-7, the V gene TRBV7-6; D is unresolved. The specimen sequenced was naive CD8+ T cells from PBMCs. CDR3 in DNA: TGTGCCAGCAGCTTAGCGGCGAACTTTGCCTACGAGCAGTACTTC. Its protein product is CASSLAANFAYEQYF. The full variable domain, rest sourced from reference TRBV7-6 and TRBJ2-7, is GAGVSQSPRYKVTKRGQDVALRCDPISGHVSLYWYRQALGQGPEFLTYFNYEAQQDKSGLPNDRFSAERPEGSISTLTIQRTEQRDSAMYRCASSLAANFAYEQYFGPGTRLTVT.